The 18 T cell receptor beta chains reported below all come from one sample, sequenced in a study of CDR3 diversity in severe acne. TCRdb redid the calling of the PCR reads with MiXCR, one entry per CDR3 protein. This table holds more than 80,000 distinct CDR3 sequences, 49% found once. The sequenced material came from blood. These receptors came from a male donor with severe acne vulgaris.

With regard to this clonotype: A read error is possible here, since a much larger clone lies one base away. The CDR3 here is CAISEDRSSQPQHF. The CDR3 region has the DNA TGTGCCATCAGTGAGGACCGTAGCAGTCAGCCCCAGCATTTT. This chain links TRBV10-3 with TRBJ1-5; D gene unclear. The germline V gene encodes CDR1 ENHRY and CDR2 SYGVKD. The CDR3 has 14 amino acids.

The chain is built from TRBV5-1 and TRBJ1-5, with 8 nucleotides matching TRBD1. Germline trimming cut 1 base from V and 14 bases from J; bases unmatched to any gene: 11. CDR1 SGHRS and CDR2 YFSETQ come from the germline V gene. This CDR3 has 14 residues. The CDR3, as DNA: TGCGCCAGCAGCTTGTCAGGGGGCGCCAGGAATGAGCATTTT. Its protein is CASSLSGGARNEHF.

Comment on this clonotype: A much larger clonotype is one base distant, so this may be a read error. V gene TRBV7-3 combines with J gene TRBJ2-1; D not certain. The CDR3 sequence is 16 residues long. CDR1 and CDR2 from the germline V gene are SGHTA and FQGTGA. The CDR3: CASRQRSDATYDEQFF. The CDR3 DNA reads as TGTGCCAGCAGACAACGGTCGGACGCAACCTACGATGAGCAGTTCTTC.

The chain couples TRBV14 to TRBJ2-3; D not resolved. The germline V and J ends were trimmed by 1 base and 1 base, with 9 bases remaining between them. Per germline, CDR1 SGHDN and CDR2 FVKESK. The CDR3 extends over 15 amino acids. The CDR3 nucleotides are TGTGCCAGCAGCCAAGGGGCGGTCCGCACAGATACGCAGTATTTT. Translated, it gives CASSQGAVRTDTQYF.

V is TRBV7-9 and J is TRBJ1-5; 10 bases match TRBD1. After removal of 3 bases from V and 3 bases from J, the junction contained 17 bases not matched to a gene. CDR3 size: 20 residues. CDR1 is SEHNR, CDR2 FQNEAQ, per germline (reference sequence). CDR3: CASSLDTGTGVFWDNQPQHF. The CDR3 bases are TGTGCCAGCAGCTTGGACACCGGGACAGGGGTTTTTTGGGACAATCAGCCCCAGCATTTT.

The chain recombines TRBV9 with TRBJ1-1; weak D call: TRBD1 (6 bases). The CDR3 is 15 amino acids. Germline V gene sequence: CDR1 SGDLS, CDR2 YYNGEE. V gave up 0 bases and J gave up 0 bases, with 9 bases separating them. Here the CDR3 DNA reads TGTGCCAGCAGCGTAGCGGGGACAATGAACACTGAAGCTTTCTTT. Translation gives CASSVAGTMNTEAFF.

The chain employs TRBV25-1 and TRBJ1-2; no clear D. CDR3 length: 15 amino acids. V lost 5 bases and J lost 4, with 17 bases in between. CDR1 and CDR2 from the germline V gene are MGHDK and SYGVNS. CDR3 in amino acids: CASSPERSAVYGYTF. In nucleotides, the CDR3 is TGTGCCAGCAGTCCCGAAAGGTCCGCCGTCTATGGCTACACCTTC.

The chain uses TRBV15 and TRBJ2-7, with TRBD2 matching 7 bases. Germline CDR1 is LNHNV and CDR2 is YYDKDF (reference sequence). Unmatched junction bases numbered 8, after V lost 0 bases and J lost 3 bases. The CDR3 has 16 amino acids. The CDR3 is CATSRDAGGLDYEQYF. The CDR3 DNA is TGTGCCACCAGCAGAGATGCCGGCGGACTAGACTACGAGCAGTACTTC.

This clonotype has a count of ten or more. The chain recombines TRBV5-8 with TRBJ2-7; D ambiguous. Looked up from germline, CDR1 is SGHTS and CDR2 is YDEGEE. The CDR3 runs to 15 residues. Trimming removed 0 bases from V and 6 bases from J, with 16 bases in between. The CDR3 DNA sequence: TGTGCCAGCAGCTTGGGTCTCGCGGCGCCTGGCGAGCAGTACTTC. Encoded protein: CASSLGLAAPGEQYF.

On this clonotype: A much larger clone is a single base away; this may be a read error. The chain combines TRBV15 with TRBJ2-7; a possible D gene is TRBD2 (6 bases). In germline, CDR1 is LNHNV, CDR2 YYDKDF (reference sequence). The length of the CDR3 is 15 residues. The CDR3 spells CAASSSGLPGYEQYF. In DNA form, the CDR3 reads TGTGCCGCCAGCAGCTCGGGACTCCCTGGCTACGAGCAGTACTTC.

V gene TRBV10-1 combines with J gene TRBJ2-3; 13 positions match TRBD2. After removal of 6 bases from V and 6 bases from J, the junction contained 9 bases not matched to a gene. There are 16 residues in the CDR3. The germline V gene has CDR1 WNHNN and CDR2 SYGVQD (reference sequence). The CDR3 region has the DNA TGCGCCAGCAGAACGACTAGCGGGAGGACCATGGATACGCAGTATTTT. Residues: CASRTTSGRTMDTQYF.

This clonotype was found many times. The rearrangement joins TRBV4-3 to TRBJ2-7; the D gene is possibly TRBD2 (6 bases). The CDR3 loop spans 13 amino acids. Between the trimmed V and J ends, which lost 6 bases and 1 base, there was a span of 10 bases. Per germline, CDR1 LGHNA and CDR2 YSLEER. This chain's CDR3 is CASSRDLSYEQYF. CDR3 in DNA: TGCGCCAGCAGTCGGGACTTATCCTACGAGCAGTACTTC.

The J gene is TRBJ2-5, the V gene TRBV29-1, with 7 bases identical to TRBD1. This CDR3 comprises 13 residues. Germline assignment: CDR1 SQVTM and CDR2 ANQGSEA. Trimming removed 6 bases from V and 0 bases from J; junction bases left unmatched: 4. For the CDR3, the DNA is TGCAGCGTCGCCGGGACAGACCAAGAGACCCAGTACTTC. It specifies CSVAGTDQETQYF.

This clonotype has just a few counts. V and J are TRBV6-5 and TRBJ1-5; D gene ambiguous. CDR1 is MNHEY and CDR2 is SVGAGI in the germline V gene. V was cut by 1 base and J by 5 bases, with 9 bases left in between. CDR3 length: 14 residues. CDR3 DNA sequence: TGTGCCAGCAGTTACTTGGGAGCCTATCAGCCCCAGCATTTT. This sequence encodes CASSYLGAYQPQHF.

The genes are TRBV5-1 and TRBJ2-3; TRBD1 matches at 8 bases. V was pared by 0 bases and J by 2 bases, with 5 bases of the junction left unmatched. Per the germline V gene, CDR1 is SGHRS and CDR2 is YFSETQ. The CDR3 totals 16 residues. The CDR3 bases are TGCGCCAGCAGCTTGGGACAGGGGATGCTCACAGATACGCAGTATTTT. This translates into CASSLGQGMLTDTQYF.

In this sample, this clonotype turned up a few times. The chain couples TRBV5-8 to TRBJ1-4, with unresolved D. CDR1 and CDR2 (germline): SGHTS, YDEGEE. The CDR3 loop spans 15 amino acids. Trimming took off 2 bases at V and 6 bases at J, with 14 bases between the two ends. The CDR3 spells CASSLESDGYEKLFF. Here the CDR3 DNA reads TGTGCCAGCAGCTTAGAATCGGACGGATATGAAAAACTGTTTTTT. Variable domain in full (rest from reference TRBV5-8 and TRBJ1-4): EAGVTQSPTHLIKTRGQQATLRCSPISGHTSVYWYQQALGLGLQFLLWYDEGEERNRGNFPPRFSGRQFPNYSSELNVNALELEDSALYLCASSLESDGYEKLFFGSGTQLSVL.

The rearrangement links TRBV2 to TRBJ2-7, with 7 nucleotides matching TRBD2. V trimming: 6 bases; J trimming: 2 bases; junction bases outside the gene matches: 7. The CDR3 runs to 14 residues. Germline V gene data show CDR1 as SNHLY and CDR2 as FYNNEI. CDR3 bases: TGTGCCAGCAGCGGGGGGTTAGCGGCCTACGAGCAGTACTTC. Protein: CASSGGLAAYEQYF.

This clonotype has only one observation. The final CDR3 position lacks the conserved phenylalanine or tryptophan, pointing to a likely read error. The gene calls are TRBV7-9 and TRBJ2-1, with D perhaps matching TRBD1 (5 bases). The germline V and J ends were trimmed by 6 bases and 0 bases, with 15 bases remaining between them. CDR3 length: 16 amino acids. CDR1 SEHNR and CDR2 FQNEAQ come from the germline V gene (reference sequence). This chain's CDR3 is CASSLPDTHSYNEQFL. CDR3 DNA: TGTGCCAGCAGTTTACCGGACACACACTCCTACAATGAGCAGTTCCTC.